This TCR beta chain was documented in a study of CD8+ T cells in alopecia areata. Study as a whole: Treatment of the treated patients consisted of oral tofacitinib, 5 to 10 mg twice daily.

This clone was counted a few times. Its antigen is unidentified. Regarding the study as a whole: Alopecia totalis/universalis scalp especially showed more expanded CD8+ clones than normal scalp.

Regarding treatment: oral pan-JAK inhibitor, 5-10 mg twice daily. From alopecia areata patients, lesional scalp punch biopsies and peripheral blood were collected. Extracted from the samples, RNA was reverse transcribed into cDNA to serve as the sequencing template. Generated by immunoSEQ multiplex PCR, the TCRdb table keeps only in-frame clones and is missing some. The top ten clones hold 8% to 9% of a sample with about 19,000 clones, over 50% of them seen once. This material consisted of skin, taken at week 4, from a patient treated with tofacitinib. This sequence originates from a human donor with alopecia areata.

The CDR3 reads CAISVVPDRADTEAFF. The DNA of the CDR3 is TGTGCCATCAGTGTAGTCCCGGACAGGGCGGACACTGAAGCTTTCTTT. V and J are TRBV10-3 and TRBJ1-1; 8 nucleotides match TRBD1. Losses at the gene ends were 4 bases for V and 3 bases for J; bases not matched to a gene: 10. Germline V gene data show CDR1 as ENHRY and CDR2 as SYGVKD. This CDR3 region has 16 residues.